The 22 T cell receptor beta chains in this list originate from one sample, sequenced in a study of blood T cell repertoires in COVID-19. The repertoire was sequenced with immunoSEQ multiplex PCR; TCRdb's copy has only in-frame clones and lacks some. This sample has around 370,000 clones, with nearly 90% found just once. Sequences were obtained from peripheral blood. These receptors were taken from a man aged 18 to 35 with active or convalescent COVID-19.

V usage is TRBV7-6 and J usage is TRBJ1-4; 8 bases align to TRBD1. The CDR3 is 15 residues long. V trimming: 4 bases; J trimming: 7 bases; junction bases outside the gene matches: 8. Per the germline V gene, CDR1 is SGHVS and CDR2 is FNYEAQ. CDR3 nucleotides: TGTGCCAGCAGCTCCTGGACAGGGTCGAGTGAAAAACTGTTTTTT. Its translation: CASSSWTGSSEKLFF.

The J gene is TRBJ2-7, the V gene TRBV28, with D hard to call. Germline loops: CDR1 MDHEN, CDR2 SYDVKM. The ends were cut back, 5 bases at V and 9 bases at J, with 14 bases in the middle. The CDR3 runs 12 residues. The chain's CDR3 is CASSKNVRRQYF. The CDR3 DNA reads as TGTGCCAGCAGTAAAAATGTGAGAAGGCAGTACTTC.

The chain uses TRBV6-6 and TRBJ2-1; 7 bases fit TRBD2. This CDR3 contains 16 residues. CDR1 is MNHNY and CDR2 is SVGAGI in the germline V gene (reference sequence). Trimming at V came to 0 bases and at J to 5 bases, leaving 7 bases not matched to a gene. The CDR3 loop reads CASSYSRGLPNNEQFF. The CDR3 DNA follows: TGTGCCAGCAGTTACTCAAGGGGACTACCGAACAATGAGCAGTTCTTC.

This chain uses TRBV28 with TRBJ2-5; 9 positions agree with TRBD2. The CDR3 is 15 amino acids. The V gene end was trimmed by 1 base and the J gene end by 7 bases; junction bases not matched to a gene: 7. In germline, CDR1 is MDHEN, CDR2 SYDVKM. CDR3 residues: CASSLLGTSRGTQYF. The CDR3, as DNA: TGTGCCAGCAGTTTATTGGGGACTAGCCGGGGGACCCAGTACTTC.

This clone was recorded a few times. The CDR3 DNA is TGTGCCAGCAGCATAATACAGGGATCCTACGAGCAGTACTTC. This sequence encodes CASSIIQGSYEQYF. The chain is built from TRBV27 and TRBJ2-7; D may be TRBD1 (6 bases). Germline lookup yields CDR1 MNHEY and CDR2 SMNVEV (reference sequence). The CDR3 sequence is 14 residues long. The V end was cut by 6 bases, the J end by 1 base, with 13 bases between.

This clone was seen only once. This chain connects TRBV7-3 to TRBJ2-1; TRBD2 matches at 10 bases. After removal of 5 bases from V and 9 bases from J, the junction contained 10 bases not matched to a gene. CDR1 is SGHTA and CDR2 is FQGTGA in the germline V gene. This CDR3 has 15 amino acids. CDR3 nucleotide sequence: TGTGCCAGCAGCCCGCGGAGCGGGAGGGCCTCTGAGCAGTTCTTC. Translating it yields CASSPRSGRASEQFF.

The chain uses TRBV7-2 and TRBJ1-5; the D gene is possibly TRBD1 (6 bases). CDR1 is SGHTA, CDR2 FQGNSA, per germline. The CDR3 spans 15 residues. Between the trimmed V and J ends, which lost 1 base and 2 bases, there was a span of 9 bases. CDR3 loop: CASSLGSGGNQPQHF. The CDR3 nucleotides are TGTGCCAGCAGCTTAGGGTCAGGGGGCAATCAGCCCCAGCATTTT.

The chain uses TRBV6-1 and TRBJ1-1; 7 bases are shared with TRBD1. Losses at the gene ends were 8 bases for V and 1 base for J; bases not matched to a gene: 10. From germline, CDR1 is MNHNS and CDR2 SASEGT. The CDR3 runs to 15 residues. CDR3 region: CASRPFGQANTEAFF. The CDR3 DNA reads TGTGCCAGCCGACCTTTCGGACAGGCGAACACTGAAGCTTTCTTT.

The sample holds one count of this clone. The CDR3 reads CASSRQWDSYEQYF. In DNA, the CDR3 is TGTGCCAGCAGTCGACAGTGGGACTCCTACGAGCAGTACTTC. The chain uses TRBV27 and TRBJ2-7; D may be TRBD1 (5 bases). The CDR3 sequence is 14 residues long. Deletions cut 5 bases from V and 0 bases from J, with 11 bases between. Looked up from germline, CDR1 is MNHEY and CDR2 is SMNVEV (reference sequence).

The chain uses TRBV5-6 and TRBJ1-6; D possibly corresponds to TRBD1 (6 bases). The CDR3 totals 15 residues. Looked up from germline, CDR1 is SGHDT and CDR2 is YYEEEE. Trimming removed 0 bases at V and 8 bases at J, with 12 bases between. The DNA for the CDR3 is TGTGCCAGCAGCTTGGATATAGGGGGAGATTCACCCCTCCACTTT. As protein: CASSLDIGGDSPLHF.

This sequence joins TRBV6-5 and TRBJ1-6, with unresolved D. Germline CDR1 is MNHEY and CDR2 is SVGAGI. The CDR3 runs to 15 residues. The germline V and J ends were trimmed by 6 bases and 5 bases, with 14 bases remaining between them. The CDR3: CASRRGALDNSPLHF. The CDR3 bases are TGTGCCAGCAGGAGAGGAGCCTTAGATAATTCACCCCTCCACTTT.

About this clone itself: One end of the junction varies from germline; a read error may be responsible. This chain joins TRBV7-2 and TRBJ2-5; 8 nucleotides align to TRBD2. The germline gives CDR1 SGHTA, CDR2 FQGNSA. The CDR3 has 13 residues. Written as DNA, the CDR3 is TGTGCCAGCAGCTTAGGCGGTAGCGGGGTGGGGGACTTC. It is translated as CASSLGGSGVGDF. Based on the CDR3 plus reference TRBV7-2 and TRBJ2-5, the full variable domain is GAGVSQSPSNKVTEKGKDVELRCDPISGHTALYWYRQSLGQGLEFLIYFQGNSAPDKSGLPSDRFSAERTGGSVSTLTIQRTQQEDSAVYLCASSLGGSGVGDFGPGTRLLVL.

The rearrangement joins TRBV27 to TRBJ2-3, with D possibly being TRBD2 (6 bases). This CDR3 spans 15 amino acids. Germline-derived CDR1 and CDR2 are MNHEY and SMNVEV (reference sequence). V was trimmed by 4 bases and J by 2 bases, leaving 13 bases between them. Here the CDR3 reads CASSSWGGDTDTQYF. In DNA, the CDR3 is TGTGCCAGCAGTTCGTGGGGAGGAGACACAGATACGCAGTATTTT.

This clone was detected once. The chain combines TRBV28 with TRBJ2-3, with D possibly TRBD2 on 5 matching bases. CDR3 length equals 16 residues. The germline V and J ends were trimmed by 5 bases and 1 base, with 16 bases remaining between them. Germline CDR1 is MDHEN and CDR2 is SYDVKM. Written as DNA, the CDR3 is TGTGCCAGCAGTCTTACCCCGGGGTCGGGCACAGATACGCAGTATTTT. As protein: CASSLTPGSGTDTQYF.

This chain joins TRBV5-1 and TRBJ1-4; TRBD1 matches at 7 bases. This CDR3 has 15 residues. The trim removed 4 bases at V and 7 bases at J, leaving 10 bases unmatched. Germline V lookup: CDR1 SGHRS, CDR2 YFSETQ. The CDR3 is CASSASGTELEKLFF. CDR3 nucleotide sequence: TGCGCCAGCAGCGCCTCCGGGACAGAACTTGAAAAACTGTTTTTT.

V gene TRBV5-5 combines with J gene TRBJ2-3, with a tentative D call TRBD2 (6 bases). With 5 bases removed from V and 0 bases from J, the gap between germline ends came to 13 bases. The CDR3 is made up of 15 amino acids. Germline-derived CDR1 and CDR2 are SGHKS and YYEKEE (reference sequence). The CDR3 is CASSSAGFSTDTQYF. Here the CDR3 DNA reads TGTGCCAGCAGTTCAGCGGGCTTTAGCACAGATACGCAGTATTTT.

This chain uses TRBV7-2 with TRBJ2-7; 7 nucleotides agree with TRBD1. Germline lookup yields CDR1 SGHTA and CDR2 FQGNSA. Losses at the gene ends were 5 bases for V and 0 bases for J; bases not matched to a gene: 7. The CDR3 is made up of 15 amino acids. The CDR3 loop is CASSLRQGSSYEQYF. The CDR3 nucleotides read TGTGCCAGCAGCCTGAGACAGGGAAGCTCCTACGAGCAGTACTTC.

This rearrangement joins TRBV7-9 to TRBJ1-4; TRBD1 matches at 7 bases. Germline trimming cut 4 bases from V and 5 bases from J; bases unmatched to any gene: 4. This CDR3 has 14 residues. The germline CDR1 and CDR2 sequences are SEHNR and FQNEAQ (reference sequence). The CDR3 loop reads CASSWGRGNEKLFF. CDR3 nucleotides: TGTGCCAGCAGCTGGGGCAGGGGGAATGAAAAACTGTTTTTT.

V is TRBV10-3 and J is TRBJ2-7; D is uncertain. The CDR3 totals 12 residues. CDR1 is ENHRY, CDR2 SYGVKD, per germline. V lost 2 bases to trimming and J lost 6 bases, with 8 bases between them. Written as DNA, the CDR3 is TGTGCCATCAGTGAGAGTCAGGCCGAGCAGTACTTC. It specifies CAISESQAEQYF.

The chain couples TRBV5-4 to TRBJ2-7; 11 bases agree with TRBD1. V trimming: 6 bases; J trimming: 3 bases; junction bases outside the gene matches: 11. Germline CDR1 is SGHNT and CDR2 is YYREEE (reference sequence). This CDR3 has 16 residues. The CDR3 coding sequence is TGTGCCAGCACCCTTGGGGGCGGGACAGGGGGCTACGAGCAGTACTTC. It yields the protein CASTLGGGTGGYEQYF.

The chain carries TRBV27 and TRBJ1-3; 9 bases align to TRBD1. Germline-derived CDR1 and CDR2 are MNHEY and SMNVEV (reference sequence). With V trimmed by 0 bases and J by 8 bases, 5 bases remained unmatched. There are 15 residues in the CDR3. CDR3 region: CASSLSGTGQYTIYF. In DNA form, the CDR3 reads TGTGCCAGCAGTTTATCGGGGACAGGGCAATACACCATATATTTT.

The V gene is TRBV2, the J gene TRBJ2-7; 11 nucleotides align to TRBD1. Germline CDR1 reads SNHLY; CDR2 reads FYNNEI. The trim removed 6 bases at V and 0 bases at J, leaving 16 bases unmatched. This CDR3 spans 19 amino acids. In nucleotides, the CDR3 is TGTGCCAGCAGCGAGCTCCTGGGAACCGGGACAGGGGGCTCCTACGAGCAGTACTTC. This gives the protein CASSELLGTGTGGSYEQYF.